The source of this T cell receptor beta chain is a study of post-analysis software for immune sequencing data. Study-wide background: The courses of disease that were included comprised relapsing-remitting, secondary progressive and progressive-relapsing multiple sclerosis. Overall study results and limits: Batch-matched samples strongly co-clustered by F measure. Significantly decreased normalized Chao1 diversity was recorded for multiple sclerosis patients relative to controls.

Researchers reported that TCR beta cDNA libraries carried unique molecular identifiers. The source material, about 0.9 to 10 million T cells, gave rise to 500,000 or so cDNA molecules. Each CDR3 protein is one row after TCRdb ran MiXCR on the PCR reads. The sample holds about 460,000 distinct CDR3 sequences, roughly 45% seen once. Notes on this clonotype: Its antigen remains unidentified.

The sequenced material came from blood. The sequence was collected from a girl aged 5 to 17 with multiple sclerosis.

CDR3: CASSQEKLAELYNEQFF. The DNA of the CDR3 is TGCGCCAGCAGCCAAGAGAAACTAGCGGAGCTATACAATGAGCAGTTCTTC. The chain combines TRBV4-3 with TRBJ2-1; TRBD2 matches at 8 bases. J lost 4 bases, V lost 0 bases, and 8 bases had no gene match. Germline loops: CDR1 LGHNA, CDR2 YSLEER. The CDR3 extends over 17 amino acids.